The 20 T cell receptor beta chains reported below all come from one sample, sequenced in a study of technical replicates of blood from a few donors. The repertoire was sequenced with immunoSEQ multiplex PCR; TCRdb's copy has only in-frame clones and lacks some. The data hold approximately 76,000 clones, with 97% observed a single time. Sequenced material: T cells isolated from PBMCs. The source of these receptors is a human donor in good health.

V usage is TRBV2 and J usage is TRBJ1-4, with a possible D match to TRBD1 (5 bases). Trimming took 8 bases from V and 3 from J, leaving 10 bases between them. CDR3 length equals 13 residues. The germline CDR1 and CDR2 sequences are SNHLY and FYNNEI. Here the CDR3 reads CASATEANEKLFF. CDR3 nucleotide sequence: TGTGCCAGCGCGACAGAAGCTAATGAAAAACTGTTTTTT.

The chain is built from TRBV5-6 and TRBJ2-1; 9 bases agree with TRBD2. After removal of 5 bases from V and 2 bases from J, the junction contained 5 bases not matched to a gene. This CDR3 is 15 amino acids long. Germline V gene lookup returns CDR1 SGHDT and CDR2 YYEEEE. The CDR3 loop is CASSLAGDPYNEQFF. The DNA of the CDR3 is TGTGCCAGCAGTTTAGCGGGGGATCCCTACAATGAGCAGTTCTTC. Together with reference TRBV5-6 and TRBJ2-1, the CDR3 gives the full variable domain: DAGVTQSPTHLIKTRGQQVTLRCSPKSGHDTVSWYQQALGQGPQFIFQYYEEEERQRGNFPDRFSGHQFPNYSSELNVNALLLGDSALYLCASSLAGDPYNEQFFGPGTRLTVL.

The chain recombines TRBV5-4 with TRBJ2-2; weak D call: TRBD2 (5 bases). CDR1 is SGHNT and CDR2 is YYREEE in the germline V gene (reference sequence). The CDR3 contains 16 residues. Trimming left V 0 bases short and J 0 bases short, with 9 bases between. Here the CDR3 DNA reads TGTGCCAGCAGCTTGGCTGCGGGTGCGAACACCGGGGAGCTGTTTTTT. This codes for CASSLAAGANTGELFF.

This rearrangement joins TRBV29-1 to TRBJ1-2, with a possible D match to TRBD1 (5 bases). V shed 6 bases and J shed 8 bases, with 16 bases lying between them. The CDR3 spans 12 residues. Per the germline V gene, CDR1 is SQVTM and CDR2 is ANQGSEA. The CDR3 spells CSVNSGHWGYTF. The CDR3 DNA reads as TGCAGCGTCAACTCAGGGCACTGGGGCTACACCTTC.

This chain links TRBV19 with TRBJ1-1; D call uncertain. The germline gives CDR1 LNHDA, CDR2 SQIVND (reference sequence). The CDR3 is 13 amino acids. V lost 3 bases, J lost 1 base, and 6 bases lay in between. CDR3 coding DNA: TGTGCCAGTAGTATTAACAGGAACACTGAAGCTTTCTTT. Its translation is CASSINRNTEAFF.

The chain links TRBV19 to TRBJ1-5; weak D call: TRBD1 (6 bases). Trimming left V 3 bases short and J 2 bases short, with 17 bases between. CDR1 is LNHDA and CDR2 is SQIVND in the germline V gene (reference sequence). The CDR3 is made up of 17 amino acids. The CDR3 DNA reads TGTGCCAGTAGTATTTCGCGGGGGGCGAAGGGCAATCAGCCCCAGCATTTT. Protein sequence: CASSISRGAKGNQPQHF.

The genes are TRBV5-1 and TRBJ2-1, with 7 bases identical to TRBD1. J gave up 5 bases and V 0 bases, and 17 bases lay outside the gene matches. Germline values: CDR1 SGHRS, CDR2 YFSETQ. There are 19 residues in the CDR3. CDR3 sequence (DNA): TGCGCCAGCAGCTTGGCCCCTACAGGGGACCCCAGTAAGGACAATGAGCAGTTCTTC. Amino acids: CASSLAPTGDPSKDNEQFF.

This sequence joins TRBV18 and TRBJ2-5, with D hard to call. CDR1 is KGHSH, CDR2 LQKENI, per germline. V shed 0 bases and J shed 0 bases, with 2 bases lying between them. The CDR3 sequence is 13 residues long. The DNA of the CDR3 is TGTGCCAGCTCACCACCCAACCAAGAGACCCAGTACTTC. It codes for CASSPPNQETQYF.

The V gene is TRBV27, the J gene TRBJ2-1; D is unresolved. Germline CDR1 reads MNHEY; CDR2 reads SMNVEV (reference sequence). V shed 2 bases and J shed 6 bases, with 8 bases lying between them. The CDR3 sequence is 13 residues long. The CDR3 sequence: CASSLSGLNEQFF. The CDR3 DNA sequence: TGTGCCAGCAGTTTAAGTGGCCTCAATGAGCAGTTCTTC.

The chain joins TRBV19 to TRBJ1-1; D call uncertain. Trimming stripped 3 bases from V and 0 bases from J, with 8 bases between. There are 14 residues in the CDR3. Per germline, CDR1 LNHDA and CDR2 SQIVND (reference sequence). CDR3 DNA sequence: TGTGCCAGTAGTATCGCGACACTGAACACTGAAGCTTTCTTT. Protein sequence: CASSIATLNTEAFF. Full variable domain (rest looked up from reference TRBV19 and TRBJ1-1): DGGITQSPKYLFRKEGQNVTLSCEQNLNHDAMYWYRQDPGQGLRLIYYSQIVNDFQKGDIAEGYSVSREKKESFPLTVTSAQKNPTAFYLCASSIATLNTEAFFGQGTRLTVV.

This chain links TRBV6-5 with TRBJ1-6; TRBD1 aligns across 9 bases. Germline V lookup: CDR1 MNHEY, CDR2 SVGAGI. CDR3 length equals 15 residues. The trim removed 5 bases at V and 7 bases at J, leaving 6 bases unmatched. CDR3 coding DNA: TGTGCCAGCAGTATAGGGACAGGGCAAAATTCACCCCTCCACTTT. It specifies CASSIGTGQNSPLHF.

The chain has TRBV10-3 and TRBJ2-5; tentative D call: TRBD2 (5 bases). Germline-derived CDR1 and CDR2 are ENHRY and SYGVKD. V was pared by 7 bases and J by 4 bases, with 13 bases between. The CDR3 sequence is 13 residues long. CDR3 loop: CAIKLGPSETQYF. The CDR3 region has the DNA TGTGCCATCAAACTAGGTCCGTCAGAGACCCAGTACTTC.

This sequence joins TRBV14 and TRBJ2-7; no firm D call. The V end lost 4 bases, the J end lost 7 bases, and 8 bases lay between the germline ends. This CDR3 has 11 amino acids. Germline-derived CDR1 and CDR2 are SGHDN and FVKESK. DNA for the CDR3: TGTGCCAGCAGCCGAGGTAGGGAGCAGTACTTC. Encoded protein: CASSRGREQYF.

The chain employs TRBV11-3 and TRBJ2-5; tentative D call: TRBD1 (5 bases). The CDR3 has 16 amino acids. Germline CDR1 and CDR2: SGHNT and YENEEA. Between the trimmed V and J ends, which lost 4 bases and 7 bases, there was a span of 22 bases. The CDR3 DNA follows: TGTGCCAGCAGCTCCCCTCCCCCCCAAGGGGAAGGGACCCAGTACTTC. Its protein is CASSSPPPQGEGTQYF.

This rearrangement joins TRBV27 to TRBJ2-7, with D tentatively TRBD2 (6 bases). CDR1 MNHEY and CDR2 SMNVEV come from the germline V gene (reference sequence). The V and J ends lost 0 bases and 0 bases respectively, with 9 bases between them. The CDR3 has 15 residues. CDR3 sequence (DNA): TGTGCCAGCAGTTTATCGGGACTGATCTCCTACGAGCAGTACTTC. This codes for CASSLSGLISYEQYF.

This sequence joins TRBV5-4 and TRBJ2-1, with 8 nucleotides matching TRBD1. CDR1 is SGHNT, CDR2 YYREEE, per germline (reference sequence). The trim removed 3 bases at V and 3 bases at J, leaving 5 bases unmatched. CDR3 length: 15 amino acids. The CDR3 sequence is CASSSPGGRYNEQFF. The CDR3 bases are TGTGCCAGCAGCTCACCAGGGGGCCGCTACAATGAGCAGTTCTTC.

This clone was picked up one time. An end of the junction differs from the germline gene, which may be a read error. V and J are TRBV28 and TRBJ2-7; 11 bases match TRBD2. Germline lookup yields CDR1 MDHEN and CDR2 SYDVKM. The length of the CDR3 is 12 residues. The CDR3: CASSLLLAGGVF. The DNA for the CDR3 is TGTGCCAGCAGTTTATTGCTAGCGGGAGGAGTATTC.

This sequence joins TRBV11-2 and TRBJ1-6; perhaps TRBD1 as D (6 bases). From germline, CDR1 is SGHAT and CDR2 FQNNGV. Trimming shortened V by 6 bases and J by 6 bases, and 12 bases separated the two germline ends. This CDR3 is built from 14 residues. DNA for the CDR3: TGTGCCAGCAGGCCACAGGGAGTTAATTCACCCCTCCACTTT. Translated: CASRPQGVNSPLHF.

The chain joins TRBV5-1 to TRBJ1-5; TRBD1 agrees at 8 bases. This CDR3 comprises 15 residues. The V segment lost 3 bases and the J segment 0 bases; nucleotides outside the gene matches: 2. Germline CDR1 reads SGHRS; CDR2 reads YFSETQ. The CDR3 spells CASSSGQDSNQPQHF. In DNA, the CDR3 is TGCGCCAGCAGCTCGGGACAGGATAGCAATCAGCCCCAGCATTTT.

This rearrangement joins TRBV12-5 to TRBJ1-1, with a weak D call TRBD1 (6 bases). Germline V gene data show CDR1 as LGHNT and CDR2 as FRNRAP. The CDR3 has 16 amino acids. V was pared by 0 bases and J by 0 bases, with 11 bases between. In nucleotides, the CDR3 is TGTGCTAGTGGTTTGGTACTGTCAGGGGTGAACACTGAAGCTTTCTTT. Protein sequence: CASGLVLSGVNTEAFF. Full variable domain (remainder filled in from reference TRBV12-5 and TRBJ1-1): DARVTQTPRHKVTEMGQEVTMRCQPILGHNTVFWYRQTMMQGLELLAYFRNRAPLDDSGMPKDRFSAEMPDATLATLKIQPSEPRDSAVYFCASGLVLSGVNTEAFFGQGTRLTVV.